This T cell receptor beta chain was sequenced for a study of blood T cells in healthy people across ages. Primers used in a second PCR of about 7 to 12 cycles were a sample-barcoded 5' primer and a J-beta primer mix. Every single cDNA molecule received a tag from a template-switch adaptor with 12 random nucleotides. A single record per CDR3 protein comes from TCRdb applying MiXCR to the 5' RACE reads. The sample has about 800,000 distinct CDR3 sequences; about 45% are singletons. Germline V gene sequence: CDR1 MNHNY, CDR2 SVGAGI (reference sequence). Trimming shortened V by 6 bases and J by 3 bases, and 14 bases separated the two germline ends. CDR3 size: 15 residues.

Sequencing input: blood. This clonotype was sampled from an elderly man in good health. This chain connects TRBV6-6 to TRBJ2-2; the D is unclear. CDR3 region: CASRLHIGDTGELFF. In DNA form, the CDR3 reads TGTGCCAGCAGGCTTCACATTGGGGACACCGGGGAGCTGTTTTTT.